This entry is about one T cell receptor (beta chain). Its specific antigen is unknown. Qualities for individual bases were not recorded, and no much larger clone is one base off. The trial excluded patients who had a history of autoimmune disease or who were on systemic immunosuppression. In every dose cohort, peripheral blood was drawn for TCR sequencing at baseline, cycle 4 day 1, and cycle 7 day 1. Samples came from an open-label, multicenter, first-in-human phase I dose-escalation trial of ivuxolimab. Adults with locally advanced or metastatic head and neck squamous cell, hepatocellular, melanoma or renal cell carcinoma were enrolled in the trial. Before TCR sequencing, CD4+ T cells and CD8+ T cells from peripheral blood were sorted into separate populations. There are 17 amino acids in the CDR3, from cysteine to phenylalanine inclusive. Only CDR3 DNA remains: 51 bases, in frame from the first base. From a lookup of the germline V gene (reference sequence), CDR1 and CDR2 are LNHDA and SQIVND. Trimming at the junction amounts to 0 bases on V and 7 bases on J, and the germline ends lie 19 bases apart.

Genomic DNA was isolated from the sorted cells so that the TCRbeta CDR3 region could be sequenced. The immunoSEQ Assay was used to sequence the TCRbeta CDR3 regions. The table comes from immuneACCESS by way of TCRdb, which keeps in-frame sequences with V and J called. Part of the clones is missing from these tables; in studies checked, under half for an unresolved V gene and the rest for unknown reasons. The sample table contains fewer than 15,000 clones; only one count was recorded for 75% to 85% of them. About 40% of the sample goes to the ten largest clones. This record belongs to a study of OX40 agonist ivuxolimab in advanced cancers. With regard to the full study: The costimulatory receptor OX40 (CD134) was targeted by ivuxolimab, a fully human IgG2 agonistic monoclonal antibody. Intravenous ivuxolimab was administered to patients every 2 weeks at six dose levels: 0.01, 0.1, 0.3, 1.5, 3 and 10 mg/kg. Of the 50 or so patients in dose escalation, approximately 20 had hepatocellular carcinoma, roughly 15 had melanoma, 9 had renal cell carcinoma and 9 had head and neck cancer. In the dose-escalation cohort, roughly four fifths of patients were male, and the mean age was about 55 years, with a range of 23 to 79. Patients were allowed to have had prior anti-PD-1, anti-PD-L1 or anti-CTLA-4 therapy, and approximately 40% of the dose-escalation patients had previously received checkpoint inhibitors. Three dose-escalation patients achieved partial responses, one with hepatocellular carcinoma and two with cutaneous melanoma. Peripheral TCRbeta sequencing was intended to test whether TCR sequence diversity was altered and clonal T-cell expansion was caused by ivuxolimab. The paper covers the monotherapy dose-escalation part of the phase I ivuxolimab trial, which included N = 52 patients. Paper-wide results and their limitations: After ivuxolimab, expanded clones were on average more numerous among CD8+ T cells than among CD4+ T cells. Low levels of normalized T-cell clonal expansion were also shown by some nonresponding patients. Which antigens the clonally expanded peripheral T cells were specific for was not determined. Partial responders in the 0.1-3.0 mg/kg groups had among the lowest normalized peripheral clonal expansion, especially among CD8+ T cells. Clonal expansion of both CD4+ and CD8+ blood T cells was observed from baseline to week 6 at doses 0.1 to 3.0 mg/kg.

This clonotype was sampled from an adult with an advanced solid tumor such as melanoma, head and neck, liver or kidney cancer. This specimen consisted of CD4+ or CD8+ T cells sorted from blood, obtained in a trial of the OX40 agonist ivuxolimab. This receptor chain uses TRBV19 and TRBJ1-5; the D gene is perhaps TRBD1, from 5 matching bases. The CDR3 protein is CASSIDQGDPGSQPQHF. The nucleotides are TGTGCCAGTAGTATAGATCAAGGGGACCCAGGGTCCCAGCCCCAGCATTTT.